This TCR beta chain came from a study of Ad26.COV2.S vaccination and SARS-CoV-2 variants. Study-wide context: The authors gave Ad26.COV2.S intramuscularly, either once or twice 56 days apart.

Treatment defined: roughly 18 received Ad26.COV2.S at low or high dose, single or two shots; roughly 5 received placebo; per-sample allocation not given. Collection of the samples took place on day 63 after the first injection of vaccine or placebo. Assay: immunoSEQ multiplex PCR; the TCRdb copy retains only in-frame clones and omits some. The sample carries about 440,000 clones, roughly nine tenths recorded once. V shed 3 bases and J shed 5 bases, with 18 bases lying between them. CDR3 length equals 15 residues. Germline CDR1 reads SGHNT; CDR2 reads YYREEE (reference sequence). The sample was peripheral blood, taken in a trial of Ad26.COV2.S vaccine versus placebo. This sequence was found in a person between 18 and 59 years old who received the Ad26.COV2.S COVID-19 vaccine or a placebo. This sequence joins TRBV5-4 and TRBJ2-7, with D perhaps matching TRBD1 (6 bases). The CDR3 nucleotides read TGTGCCAGCAGCTCTCGACCGGGACACTGGGACGAGCAGTACTTC. Its protein product is CASSSRPGHWDEQYF.